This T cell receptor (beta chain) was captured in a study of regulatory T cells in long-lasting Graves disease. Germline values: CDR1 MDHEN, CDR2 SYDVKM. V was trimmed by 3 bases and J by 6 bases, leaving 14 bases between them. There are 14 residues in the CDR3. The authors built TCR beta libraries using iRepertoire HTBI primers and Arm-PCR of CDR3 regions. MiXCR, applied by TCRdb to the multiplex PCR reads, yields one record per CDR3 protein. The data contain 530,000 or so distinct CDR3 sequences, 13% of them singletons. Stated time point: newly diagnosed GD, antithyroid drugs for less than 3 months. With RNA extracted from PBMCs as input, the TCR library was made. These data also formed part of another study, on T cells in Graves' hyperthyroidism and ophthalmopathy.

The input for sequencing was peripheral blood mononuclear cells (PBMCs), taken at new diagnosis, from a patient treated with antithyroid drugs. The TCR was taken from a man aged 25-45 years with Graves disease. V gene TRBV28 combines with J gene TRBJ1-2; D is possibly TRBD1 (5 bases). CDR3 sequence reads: CASSLGLRTDGYTF. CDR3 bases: TGTGCCAGCAGTTTGGGACTGCGTACGGATGGCTACACCTTC.